A selection of T cell receptor beta chains follows, all from one sample in a study of CD8+ T cells in alopecia areata. Clones were read by immunoSEQ multiplex PCR, and TCRdb kept only the in-frame ones, dropping some. The sample lists around 190,000 clones, roughly three fifths occurring once. The starting material was CD4+ T cells sorted from blood, obtained at week 4, from a patient treated with tofacitinib. These TCRs come from a human donor with alopecia areata. Both conserved end residues are part of each CDR3. Each record gives: CDR3 DNA, CDR3 protein, D gene, clone size, J gene, V gene. A D gene is named only where the DNA matches it firmly. Only part of the rows carry a size: once, few, many, or a class if the clone is expanded.

TGTGCCAGCAGTCCGCAGGGGCTTATCTATGGCTACACCTTC,CASSPQGLIYGYTF,NA,NA,TRBJ1-2,TRBV25-1
TGTGCCAGCAGTCCCCCTACTCCAGCTGGGGCCAACGTCCTGACTTTC,CASSPPTPAGANVLTF,NA,NA,TRBJ2-6,TRBV2
TGTGCCAGCAGCTTTCTGACAGGGGGCGGCGAGCAGTACTTC,CASSFLTGGGEQYF,TRBD1,few,TRBJ2-7,TRBV9
TGTGCCAGCAGTCCTCTCCGGACTAGCGGTTACAATGAGCAGTTCTTC,CASSPLRTSGYNEQFF,TRBD2,few,TRBJ2-1,TRBV6-6
TGTGCCAGCAGCCAAGGACTAGCGGACACCTACAATGAGCAGTTCTTC,CASSQGLADTYNEQFF,TRBD2,NA,TRBJ2-1,TRBV4-2
TGCAGCGTTTACCTGACAGAAGGGGTAGGCTACACCTTC,CSVYLTEGVGYTF,NA,NA,TRBJ1-2,TRBV29-1
TGTGCCAGCAGCCCCGGGACTAGCCTGGATACGCAGTATTTT,CASSPGTSLDTQYF,TRBD2,NA,TRBJ2-3,TRBV7-3
TGCAGCGTTGCCGGACTAGCGGGAGGCTCCTACAATGAGCAGTTCTTC,CSVAGLAGGSYNEQFF,TRBD2,NA,TRBJ2-1,TRBV29-1
TGTGCCAGCAGTGCCATGAGCGGGAGGGTAGATACGCAGTATTTT,CASSAMSGRVDTQYF,TRBD2,NA,TRBJ2-3,TRBV2
TGTGCCAGCATCACCAGGAGGCAATCTGAAGCTTTCTTT,CASITRRQSEAFF,NA,NA,TRBJ1-1,TRBV2
TGCAGCGTGGGTGTAAGGACAGGGAAGGTCAGCGCTGAAGCTTTCTTT,CSVGVRTGKVSAEAFF,TRBD1,NA,TRBJ1-1,TRBV29-1
TGTGCCAGCAGCCCGCGACAGGGCAATGAAAAACTGTTTTTT,CASSPRQGNEKLFF,TRBD1,NA,TRBJ1-4,TRBV7-9
TGTGCCAGCAGCGTAGGGGTGGTCCCCTCTGGGGCCAACGTCCTGACTTTC,CASSVGVVPSGANVLTF,NA,NA,TRBJ2-6,TRBV9
TGCGCCAGCAGCCCCGGACAGGAAGGAAATGAGCAGTTCTTC,CASSPGQEGNEQFF,TRBD1,once,TRBJ2-1,TRBV5-1
TGCAGCGCCGAACAGGGAAACTACGAGCAGTACTTC,CSAEQGNYEQYF,NA,NA,TRBJ2-7,TRBV29-1
TGTGCCAGCGGTCCCCGAGGCCGGGAGACCCAGTACTTC,CASGPRGRETQYF,NA,NA,TRBJ2-5,TRBV6-5
TGTGCCAGCAGCGGACAGGGGGCAAGGGCGGACGGCTACACCTTC,CASSGQGARADGYTF,TRBD1,NA,TRBJ1-2,TRBV2
TGTGCCAGCAGCCAAGAAATTGGACTAGCGCGACCCGATCGTAAGTTAGATACGCAGTATTTT,CASSQEIGLARPDRKLDTQYF,TRBD2,NA,TRBJ2-3,TRBV4-2
TGCGCCAGCAGCTTGTCTGGGGGCGGGGAGACCCAGTACTTC,CASSLSGGGETQYF,NA,NA,TRBJ2-5,TRBV5-1
TGTGCCTGGAGTCTATTTGGGTTCCGCACAGATACGCAGTATTTT,CAWSLFGFRTDTQYF,NA,NA,TRBJ2-3,TRBV30
TGCGCCAGCAGCTTTGTGAGCGGGAGAGAGACCCAGTACTTC,CASSFVSGRETQYF,TRBD2,once,TRBJ2-5,TRBV5-1
TGCAGCATCATAGGGGGAGAGGAGAGTTCCACAGATACGCAGTATTTT,CSIIGGEESSTDTQYF,NA,NA,TRBJ2-3,TRBV29-1
TGTGCCAGCGGTGATCTGGGCACTGAAGCTTTCTTT,CASGDLGTEAFF,NA,few,TRBJ1-1,TRBV2
TGCAGCGGCACAGGAAGACTTACGTATCAGCCCCAGCATTTT,CSGTGRLTYQPQHF,NA,NA,TRBJ1-5,TRBV29-1
TGCAGCGTTGTTTGGCGGTCCTACAATGAGCAGTTCTTC,CSVVWRSYNEQFF,NA,NA,TRBJ2-1,TRBV29-1
TGTGCCAGCAGCTTGTCAATCGGCGGCTACACCTTC,CASSLSIGGYTF,NA,NA,TRBJ1-2,TRBV7-2
TGCGCCAGCAGCTTGATAGTTTCGGGTTCTCGTGGCTACACCTTC,CASSLIVSGSRGYTF,NA,NA,TRBJ1-2,TRBV5-1
TGTGCCAGCACCGACGTGGGCACACCCTACGAGCAGTACTTC,CASTDVGTPYEQYF,NA,NA,TRBJ2-7,TRBV5-6